This entry features one T cell receptor beta chain sequence. This entry is derived from a study of T cell responses to AZD1222 COVID-19 vaccine. Libraries were prepared by immunoSEQ multiplex PCR; TCRdb keeps only in-frame clonotypes and omits some of them. This sample has fewer than 110,000 clones; just over 85% occur once, and the top ten carry more than 1.2%. CDR3 size: 14 residues. Germline CDR1 and CDR2: GTSNPN and SVGIG (reference sequence). The V end lost 1 base, the J end lost 0 bases, and 7 bases lay between the germline ends. The receptor's source is an adult in good health. The V and J genes are TRBV30 and TRBJ1-5; D remains unclear. The sequences come from peripheral blood, collected on day 0 of AZD1222 vaccination. CDR3 region: CAWSAETSNQPQHF. The CDR3 bases are TGTGCCTGGAGTGCTGAGACTAGCAATCAGCCCCAGCATTTT.